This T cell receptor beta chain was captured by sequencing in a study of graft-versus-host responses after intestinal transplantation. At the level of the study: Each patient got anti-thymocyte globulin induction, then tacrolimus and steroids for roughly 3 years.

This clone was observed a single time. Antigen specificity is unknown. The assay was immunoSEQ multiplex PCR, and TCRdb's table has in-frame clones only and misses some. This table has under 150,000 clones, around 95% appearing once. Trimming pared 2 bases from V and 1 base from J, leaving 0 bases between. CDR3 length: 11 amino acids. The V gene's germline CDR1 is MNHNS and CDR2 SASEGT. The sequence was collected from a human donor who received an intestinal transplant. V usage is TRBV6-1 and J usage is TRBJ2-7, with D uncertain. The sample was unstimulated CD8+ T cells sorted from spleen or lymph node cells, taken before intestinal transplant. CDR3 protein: CASSESYEQYF. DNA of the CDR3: TGTGCCAGCAGTGAATCCTACGAGCAGTACTTC.